The rows below give T cell receptor beta chains drawn from one sample of a study of technical replicates of blood from several donors. TCRdb's table, derived via immunoSEQ multiplex PCR, lists solely in-frame clones and lacks some. The sample contains some 80,000 clones, about 91% of which appear only once. The sequencing sample was made of T cells isolated from PBMCs. These receptors all come from a human donor in good health. The CDR3 runs from the conserved cysteine through the conserved F or W. D genes are given only for firm matches. Some rows have no size entry. The others give once, few or many, or a class for an expanded clone.

d_gene	abundance	v_gene	j_gene	CDR3aa	CDR3nt
-	-	TRBV5-6	TRBJ2-6	CASSLGGGRANVLTF	TGTGCCAGCAGCTTGGGGGGGGGCAGGGCCAACGTCCTGACTTTC
-	-	TRBV11-3	TRBJ2-7	CASSLGRDYEQYF	TGTGCCAGCAGCTTAGGACGGGACTACGAGCAGTACTTC
-	-	TRBV18	TRBJ2-7	CASSPGGLKDEQYF	TGTGCCAGCTCACCGGGGGGATTAAAGGACGAGCAGTACTTC
-	-	TRBV4-1	TRBJ1-4	CASSQDSGEKLFF	TGCGCCAGCAGCCAAGATAGTGGTGAAAAACTGTTTTTT
-	once	TRBV10-3	TRBJ2-5	CAISVGETQYF	TGTGCCATCAGTGTCGGGGAGACCCAGTACTTC
TRBD2	-	TRBV2	TRBJ2-1	CASSYLAGTYNEQFF	TGTGCCAGCAGTTATCTAGCGGGGACCTACAATGAGCAGTTCTTC
TRBD1	-	TRBV6-5	TRBJ1-2	CASTPGTGIYGYTF	TGTGCCAGCACACCCGGGACAGGGATCTATGGCTACACCTTC
TRBD2	-	TRBV7-8	TRBJ2-1	CASSLQAGDYNEQFF	TGTGCCAGCAGCCTACAAGCGGGAGATTACAATGAGCAGTTCTTC
TRBD1	-	TRBV18	TRBJ1-2	CASSSGTGNYGYTF	TGTGCCAGCTCATCCGGGACAGGGAACTATGGCTACACCTTC
-	-	TRBV19	TRBJ2-1	CASSIWGTSYNEQFF	TGTGCCAGTAGTATTTGGGGGACTTCCTACAATGAGCAGTTCTTC
-	-	TRBV9	TRBJ2-3	CASSVTGSSDTQYF	TGTGCCAGCAGCGTAACCGGGAGTTCAGATACGCAGTATTTT
-	-	TRBV7-9	TRBJ1-1	CASSLSGGAEAFF	TGTGCCAGCAGCTTGTCAGGTGGGGCAGAAGCTTTCTTT
-	-	TRBV28	TRBJ1-5	CASSSGPGSAQPQHF	TGTGCCAGCAGTTCGGGTCCGGGTTCGGCTCAGCCCCAGCATTTT
-	-	TRBV11-1	TRBJ2-2	CASSLAPGLLTRELFF	TGTGCCAGCAGCTTAGCGCCGGGTCTCCTCACCCGGGAGCTGTTTTTT
-	-	TRBV9	TRBJ2-7	CASSVGSQGYEQYF	TGTGCCAGCAGCGTAGGTAGTCAGGGCTACGAGCAGTACTTC
-	medium-sized	TRBV5-1	TRBJ1-1	CASSFQMNTEAFF	TGCGCCAGCAGCTTTCAAATGAACACTGAAGCTTTCTTT